This note documents a single T cell receptor (beta chain) sequence. Its matching antigen is unknown. The sample comes from a study of cytotoxic CD8 clonotypes in ibrutinib-treated CLL. For the study at large: Investigators reported approximately 25 partial and 2 complete responses; after median around 6 years, roughly 15 patients remained remitted and 12 progressed. Response samples were obtained once patients had received a median 12 months of treatment, range 6 to 36. Overall study findings and caveats: Once treatment began, public clonotypes, which were uncommon, contracted or stayed stable.

Produced via immunoSEQ multiplex PCR; TCRdb's table is partial and in-frame only. Here the sample spans tens of thousands of clones, about 86% being singletons. V shed 5 bases, J shed 2 bases, and the junction held 7 bases outside the gene matches. Germline values: CDR1 SGDLS, CDR2 YYNGEE. The CDR3 runs 14 residues. V and J are TRBV9 and TRBJ2-7, with 7 positions matching TRBD1. The source material was PBMCs, sampled before ibrutinib treatment. This clonotype was sampled from a human donor with chronic lymphocytic leukemia. The CDR3 bases are TGTGCCAGCAGTACAGGGGCCTCGACCTACGAGCAGTACTTC. This translates into CASSTGASTYEQYF.